The 18 T cell receptor beta chains listed next were all sequenced from one sample in a study of read filtering for tumor transcriptome and immune sequencing. Molecular barcoded adaptors covering alpha/delta and beta/gamma chains were used on 400 to 450 ng RNA. TCRdb fed the reads into MiXCR, producing one record per CDR3 protein. The profile shows 45,000 to 50,000 distinct CDR3 sequences, 9.5% to 15% of them singletons. Sequenced sample: a population of CD138-negative cells sorted from bone marrow. The receptors were gathered from a donor aged 40 or older with multiple myeloma.

The chain recombines TRBV29-1 with TRBJ2-1, with 9 bases lining up with TRBD1. V dropped 4 bases and J dropped 8; count of bases not matched to a gene: 9. The CDR3 runs 14 residues. From germline, CDR1 is SQVTM and CDR2 ANQGSEA. The CDR3 bases are TGCAGCGTTGGGGGGACAGGGAGAATCGATGAGCAGTTCTTC. It translates to CSVGGTGRIDEQFF.

This clonotype was detected ten times or more. V and J are TRBV6-5 and TRBJ2-2, with D perhaps given as TRBD1 or TRBD2 (5 bases each). The CDR3 is 14 amino acids. V was pared by 6 bases and J by 6 bases, with 14 bases between. Germline CDR1 and CDR2: MNHEY and SVGAGI. The CDR3 DNA is TGTGCCAGCAGGGGGACCGGATATTCCGGGGAGCTGTTTTTT. Encoded protein: CASRGTGYSGELFF.

This clonotype has ten or more counts. The chain couples TRBV20-1 to TRBJ2-1, with 15 positions matching TRBD2. V lost 4 bases and J lost 14; bases outside the gene matches: 9. Per germline, CDR1 DFQATT and CDR2 SNEGSKA (reference sequence). There are 14 residues in the CDR3. CDR3 nucleotide sequence: TGCAGTGCTAACCGGGCGGGACTAGCGGGAGGAGAGTTCTTC. It is translated as CSANRAGLAGGEFF.

This clonotype was seen at least ten times. The chain combines TRBV20-1 with TRBJ1-1, with unresolved D. Germline loops: CDR1 DFQATT, CDR2 SNEGSKA (reference sequence). This CDR3 has 12 residues. The V end was cut by 5 bases, the J end by 1 base, with 8 bases between. The CDR3 loop is CSAYKGNTEAFF. CDR3 DNA sequence: TGCAGTGCTTACAAAGGGAACACTGAAGCTTTCTTT.

This clonotype was counted at least ten times. J is TRBJ1-2 and V is TRBV29-1; no definite D call. Germline V CDR1 and CDR2: SQVTM, ANQGSEA. CDR3 length: 15 residues. Between the trimmed V and J ends, which lost 3 bases and 8 bases, there was a span of 22 bases. DNA of the CDR3: TGCAGCGTTGACACTAACACCGGGAGAAGGGCCGGCTACACCTTC. It specifies CSVDTNTGRRAGYTF.

To note about this clonotype: A read error may explain this, as a much larger clone is one base away. V gene TRBV7-9 combines with J gene TRBJ2-1, with 9 bases fitting TRBD2. CDR1 and CDR2 (germline): SEHNR, FQNEAQ (reference sequence). The CDR3 covers 16 residues. This CDR3 is CANSLSNSGSLNEQFF. The DNA for the CDR3 is TGTGCCAACAGCTTATCGAATAGCGGGAGCCTTAATGAGCAGTTCTTC.

Many counts were recorded for this clonotype. CDR3 bases: TGTGCCATCAGCGGGACACAGGGGGGCGAGCAGTACTTC. Translation gives CAISGTQGGEQYF. V is TRBV10-3 and J is TRBJ2-7, with 8 bases matching TRBD1. CDR3 length equals 13 residues. Unmatched junction bases numbered 7, after V lost 6 bases and J lost 6 bases. The germline V gene has CDR1 ENHRY and CDR2 SYGVKD.

This clonotype came up many times. This sequence joins TRBV2 and TRBJ1-5; no firm D call. There are 14 residues in the CDR3. With 3 bases removed from V and 2 bases from J, the gap between germline ends came to 8 bases. Looked up from germline, CDR1 is SNHLY and CDR2 is FYNNEI. The CDR3 loop reads CASSESVGNQPQHF. The DNA of the CDR3 is TGTGCCAGCAGTGAGAGCGTGGGCAATCAGCCCCAGCATTTT.

This clonotype occurred many times. The rearrangement uses TRBV5-1 and TRBJ1-2, with D hard to call. The CDR3 runs 16 residues. Trimming took off 2 bases at V and 5 bases at J, with 19 bases between the two ends. CDR1 SGHRS and CDR2 YFSETQ come from the germline V gene. The CDR3 DNA follows: TGCGCCAGCAGCTTCTCAAAGTCCGGGATGATGTATGGCTACACCTTC. This codes for CASSFSKSGMMYGYTF.

In its sample, this clonotype is medium-sized. The J gene is TRBJ2-7, the V gene TRBV28, with 8 bases identical to TRBD2. Germline V gene lookup returns CDR1 MDHEN and CDR2 SYDVKM. The CDR3 sequence is 14 residues long. V shed 4 bases and J 6 bases; nucleotides not matched to a gene: 8. The chain's CDR3 is CASSYGAGTSEQYF. The DNA for the CDR3 is TGTGCCAGCAGTTATGGGGCCGGGACTAGCGAGCAGTACTTC.

This clonotype was counted a few times. The chain has TRBV2 and TRBJ2-5; D is unresolved. Trimming took 6 bases from V and 2 from J, leaving 10 bases between them. CDR3 length equals 13 residues. Germline V gene sequence: CDR1 SNHLY, CDR2 FYNNEI. The DNA for the CDR3 is TGTGCCAGCAGCCGACAAAGACAAGAGACCCAGTACTTC. As protein: CASSRQRQETQYF.

This clonotype showed up many times. The CDR3 DNA is TGTGCCAGCAGTGTAGGACAGGGGGCGAAGCCCCAGCATTTT. As protein: CASSVGQGAKPQHF. The chain recombines TRBV6-1 with TRBJ1-5; 11 nucleotides match TRBD1. V lost 4 bases, J lost 8 bases, and 4 bases stayed unmatched. The CDR3 is 14 residues long. The germline CDR1 and CDR2 sequences are MNHNS and SASEGT.

This clonotype was recorded many times. The chain links TRBV19 to TRBJ2-1; TRBD2 matches at 11 bases. CDR1 and CDR2 from the germline V gene are LNHDA and SQIVND (reference sequence). With V trimmed by 5 bases and J by 4 bases, 4 bases remained unmatched. The CDR3 spans 15 residues. For the CDR3, the DNA is TGTGCCAGTAGTTGGGTAGCGGGGGGGTACAATGAGCAGTTCTTC. Residues: CASSWVAGGYNEQFF.

This clonotype has at least ten counts. The genes are TRBV20-1 and TRBJ2-3; D may correspond to TRBD1 or TRBD2 (5 bases each). Germline V gives CDR1 DFQATT, CDR2 SNEGSKA (reference sequence). V was clipped by 6 bases and J by 10 bases, with 20 bases between them. CDR3 length: 13 amino acids. The CDR3 loop reads CSARSGLGNAQYF. The CDR3 DNA reads TGCAGTGCCCGGTCGGGGCTAGGTAATGCGCAGTATTTT.

This clonotype was seen at least ten times. This chain links TRBV20-1 with TRBJ2-1; tentative D call: TRBD2 (5 bases). Trimming pared 6 bases from V and 9 bases from J, leaving 24 bases between. In germline, CDR1 is DFQATT, CDR2 SNEGSKA (reference sequence). The CDR3 totals 15 residues. The CDR3 spells CSAEPGESGYGEQFF. In DNA, the CDR3 is TGCAGTGCCGAGCCCGGGGAGTCGGGCTACGGTGAGCAGTTCTTC.

This clonotype occurred many times. V usage is TRBV12-3 or TRBV12-4 and J usage is TRBJ1-5; D unclear. The CDR3 has 14 amino acids. Trimming cost V 6 bases and J 7 bases, with 16 bases left between them. CDR3 sequence reads: CASSPDRGRQPQHF. For the CDR3, the DNA is TGTGCCAGCAGCCCGGACCGGGGAAGGCAGCCCCAGCATTTT.

A note on this clonotype: Given a far larger clone just one base away, this is likely a sequencing read error. The chain joins TRBV6-1 to TRBJ2-1, with TRBD2 identical over 8 bases. This CDR3 comprises 16 residues. Germline V CDR1 and CDR2: MNHNS, SASEGT. The CDR3, as DNA: TGTGCCAGCAGTTATACGGGAGGGACACCCTACAATGAGCAGCTCTTC. Protein product: CASSYTGGTPYNEQLF.

At least ten counts were recorded for this clonotype. The CDR3 spells CASSQAGAWGHENIQYF. DNA for the CDR3: TGTGCCAGCAGCCAAGCGGGGGCTTGGGGCCATGAAAACATTCAGTACTTC. V usage is TRBV3-1 and J usage is TRBJ2-4; D possibly uses TRBD1 or TRBD2 (6 bases each). The CDR3 covers 17 residues. V lost 1 base and J lost 5, with 18 bases in between. Germline V CDR1 and CDR2: LGHDT, YNNKEL (reference sequence).